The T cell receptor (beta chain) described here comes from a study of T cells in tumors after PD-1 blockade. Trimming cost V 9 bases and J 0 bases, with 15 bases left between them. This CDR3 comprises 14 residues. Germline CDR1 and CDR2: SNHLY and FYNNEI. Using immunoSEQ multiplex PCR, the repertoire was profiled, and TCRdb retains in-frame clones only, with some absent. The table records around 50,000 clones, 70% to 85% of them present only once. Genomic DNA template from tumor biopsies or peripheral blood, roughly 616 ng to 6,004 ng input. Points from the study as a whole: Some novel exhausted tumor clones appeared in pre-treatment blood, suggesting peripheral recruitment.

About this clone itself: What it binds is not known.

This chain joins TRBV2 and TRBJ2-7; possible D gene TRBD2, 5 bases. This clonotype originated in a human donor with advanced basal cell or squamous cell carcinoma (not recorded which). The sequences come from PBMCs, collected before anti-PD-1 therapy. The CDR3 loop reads CASRRTESSYEQYF. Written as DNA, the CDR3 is TGTGCCAGTAGACGGACTGAGAGCTCCTACGAGCAGTACTTC.